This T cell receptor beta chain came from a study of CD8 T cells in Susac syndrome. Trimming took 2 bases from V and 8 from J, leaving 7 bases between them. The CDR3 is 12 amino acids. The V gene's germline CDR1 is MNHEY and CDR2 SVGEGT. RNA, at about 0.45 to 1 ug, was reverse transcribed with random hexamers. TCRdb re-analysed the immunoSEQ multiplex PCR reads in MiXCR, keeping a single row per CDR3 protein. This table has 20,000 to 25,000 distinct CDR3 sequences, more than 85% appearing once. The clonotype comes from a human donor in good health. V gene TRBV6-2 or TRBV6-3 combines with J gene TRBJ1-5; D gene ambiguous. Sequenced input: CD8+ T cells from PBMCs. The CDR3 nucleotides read TGTGCCAGCAGTTACGGATATAAGCCCCAGCATTTT. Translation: CASSYGYKPQHF.